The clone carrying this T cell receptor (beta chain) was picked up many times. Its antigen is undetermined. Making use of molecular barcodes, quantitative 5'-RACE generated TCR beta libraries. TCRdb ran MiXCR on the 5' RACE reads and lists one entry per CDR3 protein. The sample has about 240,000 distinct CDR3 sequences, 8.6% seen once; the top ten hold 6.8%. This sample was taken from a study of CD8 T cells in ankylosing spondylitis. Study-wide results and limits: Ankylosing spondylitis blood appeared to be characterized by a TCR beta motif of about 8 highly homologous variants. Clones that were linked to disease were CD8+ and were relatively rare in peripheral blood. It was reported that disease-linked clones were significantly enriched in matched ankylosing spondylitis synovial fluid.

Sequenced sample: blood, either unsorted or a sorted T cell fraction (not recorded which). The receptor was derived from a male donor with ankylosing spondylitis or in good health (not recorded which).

CDR3 nucleotides: TGCAGTGCTAGGAGAGCGGGAGAAGGAACCGGGGAGCTGTTTTTT. It is translated as CSARRAGEGTGELFF. The V call is TRBV20-1, the J call TRBJ2-2; the match to TRBD2 covers 8 bases. CDR1 and CDR2 (germline): DFQATT, SNEGSKA (reference sequence). This CDR3 has 15 amino acids. V dropped 3 bases and J dropped 5; count of bases not matched to a gene: 8.